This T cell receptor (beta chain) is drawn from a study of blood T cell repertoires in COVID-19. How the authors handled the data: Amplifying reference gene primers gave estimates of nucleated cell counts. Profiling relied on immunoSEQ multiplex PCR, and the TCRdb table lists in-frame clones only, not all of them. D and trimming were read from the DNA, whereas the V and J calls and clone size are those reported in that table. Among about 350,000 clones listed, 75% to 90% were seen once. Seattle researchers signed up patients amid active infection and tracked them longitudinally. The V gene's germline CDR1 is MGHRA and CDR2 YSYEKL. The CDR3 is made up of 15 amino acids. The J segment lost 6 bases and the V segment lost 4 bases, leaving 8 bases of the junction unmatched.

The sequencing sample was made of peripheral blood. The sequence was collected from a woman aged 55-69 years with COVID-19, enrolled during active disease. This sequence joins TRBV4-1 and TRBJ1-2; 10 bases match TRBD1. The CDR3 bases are TGCGCCAGCAGCCTCAATCCGACAGGGGGCAATGGCTACACCTTC. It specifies CASSLNPTGGNGYTF.